This T cell receptor beta chain was sequenced for a study of CD8+CD57+ T cells in acquired aplastic anemia. Study-wide background: Yields of DNA that came from sorted CD4+ and CD8+ cells averaged roughly 3.2 ug.

The template used for profiling TCR beta VDJ and CDR3 was genomic DNA. Each CDR3 protein gets one entry after TCRdb re-called the reads with MiXCR. Of roughly 300,000 distinct CDR3 sequences in the sample, 55% to 60% were seen once. The sample holds many counts of this clonotype. The CDR3 loop spans 16 amino acids. Germline trimming cut 6 bases from V and 5 bases from J; bases unmatched to any gene: 13. Germline CDR1 DFQATT, CDR2 SNEGSKA (reference sequence). The V call is TRBV20-1, the J call TRBJ1-6; 7 nucleotides align to TRBD1. Sequenced sample: sorted CD4+, CD8+, or CD8+CD57+ T cells (not recorded which) from PBMCs. The source is a human donor with severe aplastic anemia or a healthy control (not recorded which). The CDR3 sequence is CSARSKQGTDNSPLHF. The DNA for the CDR3 is TGCAGTGCCCGTTCGAAACAGGGGACCGATAATTCACCCCTCCACTTT.